The 19 T cell receptor beta chains presented below share a single source sample, sequenced in a study of blood T cell repertoires in COVID-19. Method: immunoSEQ multiplex PCR; TCRdb's copy keeps in-frame clones and lacks some. This table has 250,000 to 350,000 clones, 80% to 90% appearing once. Source material: PBMCs or T cells enriched from blood (not recorded which). These receptors were taken from a woman between 18 and 29 years old who had recovered from COVID-19.

The chain joins TRBV28 to TRBJ1-1; tentative D call: TRBD1 (6 bases). The V end lost 2 bases, the J end lost 1 base, and 8 bases lay between the germline ends. Per germline, CDR1 MDHEN and CDR2 SYDVKM. The CDR3 loop spans 14 amino acids. CDR3 DNA sequence: TGTGCCAGCAGTTTAGGGGGGGCGAACACTGAAGCTTTCTTT. Residues: CASSLGGANTEAFF.

CDR3 sequence reads: CASSLTAEASYEQYF. CDR3 nucleotide sequence: TGTGCCAGCAGTTTAACGGCGGAAGCTTCCTACGAGCAGTACTTC. The chain employs TRBV27 and TRBJ2-7; D gene unclear. This CDR3 contains 15 residues. The germline V gene encodes CDR1 MNHEY and CDR2 SMNVEV (reference sequence). Trimming stripped 2 bases from V and 1 base from J, with 12 bases between.

The chain employs TRBV28 and TRBJ2-7; 9 positions agree with TRBD1. Germline trimming cut 6 bases from V and 5 bases from J; bases unmatched to any gene: 5. The CDR3 totals 13 residues. Germline V gene data show CDR1 as MDHEN and CDR2 as SYDVKM. The DNA of the CDR3 is TGTGCCAGCAGAGGGACAGGGTTCGACGAGCAGTACTTC. This encodes CASRGTGFDEQYF.

The chain links TRBV11-2 to TRBJ1-2; D remains unclear. CDR1 SGHAT and CDR2 FQNNGV come from the germline V gene. V was cut by 1 base and J by 6 bases, with 15 bases left in between. The CDR3 runs to 15 residues. The chain's CDR3 is CASSLGEGGSHGYTF. CDR3 sequence (DNA): TGTGCCAGCAGCTTAGGGGAGGGAGGGAGCCATGGCTACACCTTC.

This chain connects TRBV28 to TRBJ2-1, with D perhaps TRBD1 (5 bases). Trimming cost V 3 bases and J 8 bases, with 11 bases left between them. Germline V CDR1 and CDR2: MDHEN, SYDVKM. The CDR3 is 13 amino acids. CDR3 coding DNA: TGTGCCAGCAGTTTTGCAGGGCTGCATGAGCAGTTCTTC. Its translation is CASSFAGLHEQFF.

J is TRBJ2-7 and V is TRBV3-1 (or the pseudogene TRBV3-2); no reliable D call. CDR1 and CDR2 from the germline V gene are LGHDT and YNNKEL (reference sequence). This CDR3 comprises 12 residues. Trimming took off 2 bases at V and 4 bases at J, with 6 bases between the two ends. The DNA of the CDR3 is TGTGCCAGCAGCCAATCCGGGTACGAGCAGTACTTC. It is translated as CASSQSGYEQYF.

The CDR3 here is CASSIVWGTYEQYF. The CDR3 nucleotides are TGTGCCAGCAGTATCGTTTGGGGCACCTACGAGCAGTACTTC. V gene TRBV28 combines with J gene TRBJ2-7, with D perhaps matching TRBD1 (5 bases). Germline V gives CDR1 MDHEN, CDR2 SYDVKM. Deletions cut 5 bases from V and 2 bases from J, with 13 bases between. The CDR3 sequence is 14 residues long.

The chain recombines TRBV5-5 with TRBJ1-5, with D unclear. V gave up 0 bases and J gave up 4 bases, with 11 bases separating them. Per the germline V gene, CDR1 is SGHKS and CDR2 is YYEKEE (reference sequence). This CDR3 contains 15 residues. CDR3: CASSLDPGINQPQHF. CDR3 coding DNA: TGTGCCAGCAGCTTGGATCCGGGGATAAATCAGCCCCAGCATTTT.

This chain joins TRBV18 and TRBJ1-2, with TRBD1 identical over 8 bases. The CDR3 totals 16 residues. Germline CDR1 and CDR2: KGHSH and LQKENI. The V and J ends lost 0 bases and 4 bases, in that order; junction bases with no gene match: 7. CDR3 amino acids: CASSPPGLDRGYGYTF. Here the CDR3 DNA reads TGTGCCAGCTCACCACCGGGCTTAGACAGGGGCTATGGCTACACCTTC.

Comments on this clone: This specimen includes other DNA sequences encoding the same CDR3. The rearrangement joins TRBV12-3 or TRBV12-4 to TRBJ1-1; D is perhaps TRBD1 (5 bases). The CDR3 sequence is 13 residues long. Trimming cost V 3 bases and J 4 bases, with 9 bases left between them. CDR3 nucleotides: TGTGCCAGCAGTTTGGGTCAGGGCACTGAAGCTTTCTTT. The encoded protein is CASSLGQGTEAFF.

The rearrangement uses TRBV7-3 and TRBJ2-3; 8 nucleotides align to TRBD2. Germline V gene lookup returns CDR1 SGHTA and CDR2 FQGTGA. This CDR3 has 15 amino acids. Trimming took 2 bases from V and 2 from J; bases not matched to a gene: 3. The chain's CDR3 is CASSLVAGHTDTQYF. CDR3 in DNA: TGTGCCAGCAGCTTAGTAGCGGGGCACACAGATACGCAGTATTTT.

The V call is TRBV11-3, the J call TRBJ1-1; possible D gene TRBD1, 6 bases. Trimming stripped 10 bases from V and 11 bases from J, with 17 bases between. The CDR3 loop spans 11 amino acids. Looked up from germline, CDR1 is SGHNT and CDR2 is YENEEA. Here the CDR3 DNA reads TGTGCCAACAAAGTAACAGGGACGGCTTTCTTT. Protein product: CANKVTGTAFF.

The chain recombines TRBV6-2 or TRBV6-3 with TRBJ1-5, with 11 bases lining up with TRBD1. Per germline, CDR1 MNHEY and CDR2 SVGEGT. Trimming took 5 bases from V and 2 from J; bases not matched to a gene: 5. This CDR3 has 16 amino acids. CDR3 DNA sequence: TGTGCCAGCAGTCTCGGGACAGGGGGAGGCAATCAGCCCCAGCATTTT. Protein: CASSLGTGGGNQPQHF.

This rearrangement joins TRBV12-3 or TRBV12-4 to TRBJ1-2; D may be TRBD1 (6 bases). The CDR3 sequence is 12 residues long. V was cut by 6 bases and J by 8 bases, with 13 bases left in between. In DNA, the CDR3 is TGTGCCAGCAGCCACAGGGTCGGGGGCTACACCTTC. This translates into CASSHRVGGYTF.

Written as DNA, the CDR3 is TGTGCCAGCAGCTTAGGCGGGCCCCGACAGAACACTGAAGCTTTCTTT. This codes for CASSLGGPRQNTEAFF. The rearrangement uses TRBV11-3 and TRBJ1-1; D not resolved. V shed 1 base and J shed 1 base, with 13 bases lying between them. This CDR3 has 16 amino acids. Germline assignment: CDR1 SGHNT and CDR2 YENEEA.

The V gene is TRBV4-2, the J gene TRBJ2-2; D remains unclear. V shed 3 bases and J shed 5 bases, with 10 bases lying between them. Per germline, CDR1 LGHNA and CDR2 YNFKEQ. CDR3 length: 14 amino acids. The CDR3: CASSHNEETGELFF. The CDR3 DNA reads as TGTGCCAGCAGCCACAACGAGGAAACCGGGGAGCTGTTTTTT.

A few counts support this clone. The chain recombines TRBV4-3 with TRBJ1-2; unclear D gene. The germline V gene has CDR1 LGHNA and CDR2 YSLEER. V gave up 0 bases and J gave up 3 bases, with 8 bases separating them. The CDR3 has 14 amino acids. The CDR3 coding sequence is TGCGCCAGCAGCCAAGACGCAGCGCACTATGGCTACACCTTC. This encodes CASSQDAAHYGYTF.

V gene TRBV5-1 combines with J gene TRBJ1-2, with 11 bases aligning to TRBD1. From germline, CDR1 is SGHRS and CDR2 YFSETQ. The length of the CDR3 is 14 residues. V shed 4 bases, J shed 8 bases, and the junction held 7 bases outside the gene matches. The CDR3 reads CASSVDRGPGGYTF. The CDR3 region has the DNA TGCGCCAGCAGCGTGGACAGGGGGCCTGGAGGCTACACCTTC.

This chain links TRBV7-9 with TRBJ1-1; possible D gene TRBD1, 5 bases. Germline loops: CDR1 SEHNR, CDR2 FQNEAQ (reference sequence). V was pared by 5 bases and J by 11 bases, with 12 bases between. The CDR3 runs to 11 residues. CDR3 region: CASSVQGRAFF. CDR3 in DNA: TGTGCCAGCAGCGTCCAGGGTAGGGCTTTCTTT.